This record covers a single T cell receptor beta chain. The count of this clone is one. What this receptor recognizes is not known. Base qualities are not provided; no much larger clone lies one nucleotide away. TRB sequencing was run on genomic DNA with either the immunoSEQ assay at survey resolution or the hsTCRB kit. From the authors' description of their analysis: Initial read processing used immunoSEQ software, and repertoire analyses used the LymphoSeq R package. Clonality was computed as 1 minus normalized Shannon entropy, and a Gini coefficient was also calculated for each TRB dataset. To infer phenotypes in unsorted samples, TRB sequences from sorted subsets of the recipient or donor were mapped onto unsorted samples from the same recipient. TCRdb took this table from immuneACCESS and kept in-frame rearrangements with V and J called. Such tables lack part of the clones; where checked against another copy, unresolved V genes explain under half of the gap, and the rest is unexplained. The DNA gave D and trimming, while V, J and clone size come from that table. The sample table contains tens of thousands of clones; only one count was recorded for around 91% of them. Jointly, the top ten make up 2% to 2.5% of the sample.

The source of the sample is a study of T cells after posttransplantation cyclophosphamide (dated by TCRdb to about 2016). A note on the overall study: Using TRB sequencing, the study followed how the T cell repertoire rebuilt after myeloablative bone marrow transplantation with posttransplantation cyclophosphamide given as GVHD prophylaxis. Antigen receptor sequencing covered samples from a few dozen PTCy-treated patients and some 15 of their related bone marrow donors. Up to roughly 3 additional blood samples from 2 to 5.2 years after transplant were also TRB-sequenced in 3 patients, as was pretransplant blood from a handful of patients. Because TRA and TRB clonality correlated tightly in 10 or so samples, the subsequent TCR analyses were limited to TRB only. Public TRB sequences were checked against a database of over 3,600 sequences associated with responses to pathogens, tumor antigens, self-antigens and alloantigens. Blood from all 34 PTCy patients with 1-year posttransplant specimens was subjected to TRB sequencing.

Explained via the paper, the treatment or condition label denotes: high-dose cyclophosphamide on days +3 and +4 as single-agent GVHD prophylaxis. Patients in the PTCy group got busulfan and fludarabine conditioning, a marrow graft from a related or unrelated donor, and cyclophosphamide on days +3 and +4. The PTCy-treated patients were enrolled in a prospective multi-institutional clinical trial. Mononuclear cells from peripheral blood and bone marrow were separated by Ficoll-Hypaque density centrifugation and then cryopreserved. Findings and caveats that apply to the study as a whole: Across over 40 patients, TRB clonality was highly associated with recipient CMV seropositivity and CMV reactivation, and PTCy diversity was similar to diversity in CNI/methotrexate controls. Donor-recipient similarity was low at 1-2 months but increased during the first year, and donor CD8+ memory clones often dominated later blood repertoires. The TRB repertoires of T cells infiltrating skin or the GI tract showed only limited overlap with the TRB repertoires found in blood.

The TCR was taken from a male patient aged 55 to 70 who received an allogeneic stem cell transplant from a related donor and was CMV-positive. After a transplant, the graft donor may have provided part of the T cells. The starting material was PBMCs, obtained just over 60 days after allogeneic stem cell transplant with posttransplant cyclophosphamide.

The DNA sequence reads TGTGCCAGCGGCTACCCGGGGAACACTGAAGCTTTCTTT. Translated, it reads CASGYPGNTEAFF. The chain was built from TRBV5-5 and TRBJ1-1, with an unclear D gene assignment. The germline V gene (reference sequence) supplies CDR1 SGHKS and CDR2 YYEKEE. The V end loses 7 bases and the J end loses 1 base, and a stretch of 11 bases separates them. The CDR3 numbers 13 residues from cysteine through phenylalanine. The entry retains the CDR3 DNA only, 39 bases that are in frame from base 1.